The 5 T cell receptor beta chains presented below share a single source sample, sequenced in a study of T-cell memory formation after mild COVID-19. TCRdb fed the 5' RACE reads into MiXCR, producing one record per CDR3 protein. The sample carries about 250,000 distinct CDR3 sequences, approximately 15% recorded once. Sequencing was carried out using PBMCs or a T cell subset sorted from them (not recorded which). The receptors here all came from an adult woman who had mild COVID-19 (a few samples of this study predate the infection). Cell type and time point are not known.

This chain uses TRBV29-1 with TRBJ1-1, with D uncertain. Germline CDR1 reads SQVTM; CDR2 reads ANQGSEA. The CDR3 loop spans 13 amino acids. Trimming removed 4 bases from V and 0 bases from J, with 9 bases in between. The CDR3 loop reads CSVGSLVNTEAFF. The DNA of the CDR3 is TGCAGCGTTGGTTCGCTGGTGAACACTGAAGCTTTCTTT.

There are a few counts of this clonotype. CDR3 in DNA: TGTGCCTGGACCCTGGTGGGGCGATCCTCCTACGAGCAGTACTTC. Its protein is CAWTLVGRSSYEQYF. The genes are TRBV30 and TRBJ2-7; possible D gene TRBD1, 5 bases. Germline V CDR1 and CDR2: GTSNPN, SVGIG (reference sequence). The CDR3 is 15 residues long. Trimming shortened V by 4 bases and J by 0 bases, and 16 bases separated the two germline ends.

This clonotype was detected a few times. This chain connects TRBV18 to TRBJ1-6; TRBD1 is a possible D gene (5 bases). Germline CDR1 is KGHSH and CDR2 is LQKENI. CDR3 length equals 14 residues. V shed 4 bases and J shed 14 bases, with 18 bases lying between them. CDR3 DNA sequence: TGTGCCAGCTCACGGGACGCTCTCGAGGGTACCCTCCACTTT. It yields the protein CASSRDALEGTLHF.

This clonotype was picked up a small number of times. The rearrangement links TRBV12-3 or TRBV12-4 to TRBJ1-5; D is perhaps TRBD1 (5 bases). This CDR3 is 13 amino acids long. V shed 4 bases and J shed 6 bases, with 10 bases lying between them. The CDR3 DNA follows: TGTGCCAGCAGTTGGGGCCCCGGTCAGCCCCAGCATTTT. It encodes CASSWGPGQPQHF.

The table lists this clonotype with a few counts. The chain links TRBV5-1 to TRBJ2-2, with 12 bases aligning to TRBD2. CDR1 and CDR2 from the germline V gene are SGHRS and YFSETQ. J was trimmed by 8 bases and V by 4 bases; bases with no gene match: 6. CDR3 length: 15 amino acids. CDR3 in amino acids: CASSPRLAGEGELFF. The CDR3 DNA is TGCGCCAGCAGCCCAAGACTAGCGGGAGAGGGGGAGCTGTTTTTT.